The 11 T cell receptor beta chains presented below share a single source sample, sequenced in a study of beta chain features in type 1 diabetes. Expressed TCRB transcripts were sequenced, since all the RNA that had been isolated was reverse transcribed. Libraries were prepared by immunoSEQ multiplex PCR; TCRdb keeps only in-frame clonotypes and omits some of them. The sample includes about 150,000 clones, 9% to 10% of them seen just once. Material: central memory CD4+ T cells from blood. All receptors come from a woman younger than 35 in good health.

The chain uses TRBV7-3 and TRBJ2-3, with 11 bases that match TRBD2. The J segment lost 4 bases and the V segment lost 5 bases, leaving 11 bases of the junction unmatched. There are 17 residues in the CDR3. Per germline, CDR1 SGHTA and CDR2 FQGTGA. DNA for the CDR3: TGTGCCAGCAGCCCGTTAGCGGGGGGGACCGTGGCAGATACGCAGTATTTT. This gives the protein CASSPLAGGTVADTQYF.

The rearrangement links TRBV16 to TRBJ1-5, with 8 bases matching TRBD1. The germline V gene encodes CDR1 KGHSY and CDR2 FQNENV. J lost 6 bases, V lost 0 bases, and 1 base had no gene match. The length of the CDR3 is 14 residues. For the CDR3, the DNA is TGTGCCAGCAGCCAATCAACAGGGGGTCAGCCCCAGCATTTT. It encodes CASSQSTGGQPQHF.

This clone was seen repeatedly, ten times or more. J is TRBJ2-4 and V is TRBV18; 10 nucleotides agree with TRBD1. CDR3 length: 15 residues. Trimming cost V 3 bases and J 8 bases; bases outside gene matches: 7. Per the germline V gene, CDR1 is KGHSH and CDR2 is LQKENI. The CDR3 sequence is CASSPRQGASDIQYF. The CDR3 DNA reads TGTGCCAGCTCACCTCGACAGGGGGCATCGGACATTCAGTACTTC.

The CDR3 sequence: CASSVAGREEKLFF. The CDR3 region has the DNA TGTGCCAGCAGCGTAGCGGGAAGGGAGGAAAAACTGTTTTTT. V and J are TRBV9 and TRBJ1-4; D remains ambiguous. The germline V and J ends were trimmed by 0 bases and 8 bases, with 11 bases remaining between them. This CDR3 region has 14 residues. CDR1 is SGDLS and CDR2 is YYNGEE in the germline V gene.

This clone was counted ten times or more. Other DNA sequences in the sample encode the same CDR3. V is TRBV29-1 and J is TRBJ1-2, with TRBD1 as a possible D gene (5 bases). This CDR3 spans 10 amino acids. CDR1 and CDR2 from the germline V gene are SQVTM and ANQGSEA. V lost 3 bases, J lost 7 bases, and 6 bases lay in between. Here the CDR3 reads CSVDQGGYTF. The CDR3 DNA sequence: TGCAGCGTTGACCAGGGTGGCTACACCTTC.

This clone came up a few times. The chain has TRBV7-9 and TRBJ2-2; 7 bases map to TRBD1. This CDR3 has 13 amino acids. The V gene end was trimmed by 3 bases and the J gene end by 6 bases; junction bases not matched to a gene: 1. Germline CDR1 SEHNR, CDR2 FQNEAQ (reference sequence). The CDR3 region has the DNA TGTGCCAGCAGCTTTGACAGGGCCGGGGAGCTGTTTTTT. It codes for CASSFDRAGELFF.

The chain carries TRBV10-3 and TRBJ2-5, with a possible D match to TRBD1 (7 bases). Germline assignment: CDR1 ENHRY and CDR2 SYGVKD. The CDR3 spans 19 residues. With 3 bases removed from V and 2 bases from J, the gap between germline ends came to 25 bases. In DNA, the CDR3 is TGTGCCATCAGTGATATCCAGGGGGGCGTTCGGAGTGGACAAGAGACCCAGTACTTC. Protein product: CAISDIQGGVRSGQETQYF.

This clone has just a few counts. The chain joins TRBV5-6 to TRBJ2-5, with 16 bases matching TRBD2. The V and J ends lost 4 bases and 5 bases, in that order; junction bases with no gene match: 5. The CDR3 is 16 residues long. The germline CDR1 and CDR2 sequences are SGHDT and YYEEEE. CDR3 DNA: TGTGCCAGCAGCATCGGGACTAGCGGGAGGGGGGAGACCCAGTACTTC. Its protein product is CASSIGTSGRGETQYF.

The CDR3: CASSAEKLYGYTF. In DNA, the CDR3 is TGTGCCAGCAGTGCGGAGAAGCTCTATGGCTACACCTTC. V gene TRBV2 combines with J gene TRBJ1-2; D ambiguous. The germline V and J ends were trimmed by 4 bases and 4 bases, with 10 bases remaining between them. Germline CDR1 is SNHLY and CDR2 is FYNNEI. CDR3 length equals 13 residues.

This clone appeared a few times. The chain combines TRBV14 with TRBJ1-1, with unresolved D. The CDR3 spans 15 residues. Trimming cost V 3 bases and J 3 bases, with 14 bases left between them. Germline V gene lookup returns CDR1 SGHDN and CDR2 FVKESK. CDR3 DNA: TGTGCCAGCAGCCATAAACTGGACGGGGACACTGAAGCTTTCTTT. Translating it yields CASSHKLDGDTEAFF.

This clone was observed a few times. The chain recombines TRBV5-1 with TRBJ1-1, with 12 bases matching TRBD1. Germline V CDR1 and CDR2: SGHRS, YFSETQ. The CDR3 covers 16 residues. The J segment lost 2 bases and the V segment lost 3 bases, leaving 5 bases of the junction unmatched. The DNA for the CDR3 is TGCGCCAGCAGCTCCGGGACAGGGGGCCTCAACACTGAAGCTTTCTTT. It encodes CASSSGTGGLNTEAFF.